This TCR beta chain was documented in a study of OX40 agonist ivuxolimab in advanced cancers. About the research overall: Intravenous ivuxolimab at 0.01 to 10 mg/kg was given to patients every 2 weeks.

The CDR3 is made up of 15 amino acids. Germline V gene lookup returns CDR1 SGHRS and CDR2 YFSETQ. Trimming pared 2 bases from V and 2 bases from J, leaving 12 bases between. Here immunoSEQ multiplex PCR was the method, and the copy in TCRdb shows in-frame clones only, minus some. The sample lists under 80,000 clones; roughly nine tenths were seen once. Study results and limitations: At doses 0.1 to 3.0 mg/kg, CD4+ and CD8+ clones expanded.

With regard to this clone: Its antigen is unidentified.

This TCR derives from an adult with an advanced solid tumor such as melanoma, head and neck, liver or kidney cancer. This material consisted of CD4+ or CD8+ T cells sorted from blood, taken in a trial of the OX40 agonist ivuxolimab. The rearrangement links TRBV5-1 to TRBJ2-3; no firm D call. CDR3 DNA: TGCGCCAGCAGCTTTTCCCACGGATCCACAGATACGCAGTATTTT. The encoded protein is CASSFSHGSTDTQYF.